This T cell receptor (beta chain) stems from a study of cytotoxic CD8 clonotypes in ibrutinib-treated CLL (dated by TCRdb to the early 2020s). About the full investigation: In this cohort, about 15 patients were treatment-naive and ten to eleven were relapsed/refractory, while roughly 18 had unmutated IGHV. Responses were partial in 24 patients and complete in 2; after median around 72 months follow-up, some 14 stayed in remission and about 12 progressed. Samples at response were collected after a median of roughly 13 months of treatment, with a range of 6 to 36 months. An average of around 250,000 productive templates and 94,082 productive rearrangements was obtained per sample. Of the approximately 90 participants in the trial, about 25 had longitudinal samples available. Cryopreserved peripheral blood mononuclear cells were collected at three points: before therapy, at response, and at either sustained remission or disease progression. Patients were still on ibrutinib when every remission and progressive disease sample was collected.

On a MiSeq, deep resolution sequencing aimed for a depth between 1 in 1 million and 1 in 200,000 T cells, with each clonotype covered approximately 9.8x on average. The immunoSEQ hsTCRB Kit was used to generate TCR beta libraries. As for how the authors treated the data: The data were analyzed with ImmunoSEQ Analyzer and ImmunoSEQ Data Assistant, and V, D and J gene assignments followed IMGT definitions. Clonality, with values ranging from 0 to 1, was calculated as one minus the normalized Shannon entropy of productive rearrangement frequencies. Only overrepresented clonotypes making up at least 0.05% of the repertoire of each patient were included in the public clonotype analysis. Fewer than 15 repertoires from age-matched healthy donors, obtained from immuneACCESS, served as clonality controls. Drawn from immuneACCESS, this table holds only the in-frame rearrangements with V and J called that TCRdb kept. Clones are partly lost; checked studies trace under half to an unresolved V gene and leave the rest unexplained. V and J calls and clone size are those listed in that table; D and trimming were worked out from the DNA. A total of about 140,000 clones appear in this sample, 70% to 85% of them only once. The ten most abundant clones make up about 27% of the sample.

For CDR1 and CDR2, the germline V gene lists SNHLY and FYNNEI. Spanning cysteine to phenylalanine, the CDR3 consists of 14 amino acids. The kept DNA is CDR3 alone, 42 bases in frame from the first base. Here V drops 4 bases and J drops 6 bases, and the junction holds 9 bases not matched to any gene. General findings and caveats noted by the study authors: Sampling times were not matched between sustained-remission and progressing patients, and lymph node repertoires were not studied. Public clonotypes were rare and either shrank or stayed stable during treatment, and the rise in clonality at ibrutinib response reflected expansion of private clonotypes. Baseline clonality was found to be higher than that of age-matched healthy donors and was strongly correlated with circulating CD8+ T-cell counts. At ibrutinib response clonality went up, during sustained remission it held steady, and at progression it dropped back toward baseline.

Explained via the paper, the time point label denotes: approximately 11 months on ibrutinib. Approximately 2 micrograms of genomic DNA were extracted from cryopreserved PBMCs for TCR beta library preparation. Longitudinal blood samples from CLL patients on ibrutinib monotherapy underwent high-throughput TCR beta sequencing. Patients were enrolled in a phase 2 open-label single-center ibrutinib monotherapy trial. Comment on this clone: Its antigen specificity is not known. No base quality values were provided; no much bigger clone lies one nucleotide off.

The sequencing here drew on PBMCs, taken after 12 months of ibrutinib treatment. The rearrangement combines TRBV2 with TRBJ2-7, with 7 middle bases fitting TRBD2. The clonotype originates from a human donor with chronic lymphocytic leukemia. The CDR3 reads CASSVYGVAGEQYF. The DNA reads as follows: TGTGCCAGCAGTGTTTACGGTGTAGCGGGCGAGCAGTACTTC. With the rest looked up from the reference TRBV2 and TRBJ2-7 genes rather than sequenced, the full variable domain is EPEVTQTPSHQVTQMGQEVILRCVPISNHLYFYWYRQILGQKVEFLVSFYNNEISEKSEIFDDQFSVERPDGSNFTLKIRSTKLEDSAMYFCASSVYGVAGEQYFGPGTRLTVT.